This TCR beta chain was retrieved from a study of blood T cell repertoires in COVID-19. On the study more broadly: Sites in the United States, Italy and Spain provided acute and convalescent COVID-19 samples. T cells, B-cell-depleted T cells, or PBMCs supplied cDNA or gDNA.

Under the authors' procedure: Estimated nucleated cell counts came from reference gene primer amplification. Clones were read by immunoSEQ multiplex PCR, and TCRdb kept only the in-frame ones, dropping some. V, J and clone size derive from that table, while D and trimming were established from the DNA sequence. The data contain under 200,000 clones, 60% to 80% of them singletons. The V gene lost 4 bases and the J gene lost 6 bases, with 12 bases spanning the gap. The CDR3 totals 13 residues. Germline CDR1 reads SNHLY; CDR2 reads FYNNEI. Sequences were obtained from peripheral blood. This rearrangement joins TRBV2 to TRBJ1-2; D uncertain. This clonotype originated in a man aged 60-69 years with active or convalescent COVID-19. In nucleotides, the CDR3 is TGTGCCAGCAGTGTAGAGGGTAGGGATGGCTACACCTTC. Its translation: CASSVEGRDGYTF.